The entry that follows covers one TCR beta chain sequence. The data belong to a study of T-cell reconstitution after alpha-beta-depleted transplantation in children. Molecular barcoding with unique molecular identifiers was used for the TCRbeta library. TCRdb fed the PCR reads into MiXCR, producing one record per CDR3 protein. The sample carries more than 200,000 distinct CDR3 sequences, around a sixth recorded once. Germline V gene data show CDR1 as LNHNV and CDR2 as YYDKDF (reference sequence). The CDR3 is made up of 14 amino acids. Trimming took off 4 bases at V and 9 bases at J, with 19 bases between the two ends.

This material consisted of PBMCs, mostly from graft donor cells, taken 360 days after TCRalphabeta/CD19-depleted stem cell transplant. The origin of this receptor is a male patient under 10 years old who had a stem cell transplant for acute lymphoblastic leukemia, so the T cells may come from the graft donor. The chain couples TRBV15 to TRBJ2-7, with D perhaps TRBD1 or TRBD2 (5 bases each). The CDR3 region has the DNA TGTGCCACCAGCACCCCGGGTCCGGGGCTCGGGCAGTACTTC. Protein product: CATSTPGPGLGQYF.